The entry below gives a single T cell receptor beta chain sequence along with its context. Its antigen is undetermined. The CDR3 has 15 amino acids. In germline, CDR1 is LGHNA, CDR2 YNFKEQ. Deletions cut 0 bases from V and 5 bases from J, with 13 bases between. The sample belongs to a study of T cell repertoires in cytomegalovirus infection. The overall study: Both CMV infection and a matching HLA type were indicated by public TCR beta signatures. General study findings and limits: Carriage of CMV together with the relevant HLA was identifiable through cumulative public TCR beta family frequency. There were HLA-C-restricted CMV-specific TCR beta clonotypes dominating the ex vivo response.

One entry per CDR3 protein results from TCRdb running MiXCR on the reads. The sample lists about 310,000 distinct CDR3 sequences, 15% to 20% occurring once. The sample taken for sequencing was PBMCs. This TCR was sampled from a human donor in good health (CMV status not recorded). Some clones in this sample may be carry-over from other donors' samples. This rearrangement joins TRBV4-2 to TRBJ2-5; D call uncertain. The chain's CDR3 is CASSQEWTELETQYF. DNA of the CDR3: TGTGCCAGCAGCCAAGAATGGACGGAGTTGGAGACCCAGTACTTC.